This TCR beta chain was captured in a study of blood T cells in healthy people across ages. Together with a sample-barcoded 5' primer, a J-beta primer mix was included in a second PCR lasting about 6 to 11 cycles. Each cDNA molecule, via a template-switch adaptor with 12 random nucleotides, was tagged. TCRdb fed the 5' RACE reads into MiXCR, producing one record per CDR3 protein. The sample includes 550,000 to 650,000 distinct CDR3 sequences, about 27% of them seen just once. Worth noting for this clonotype: What it binds is unknown.

Findings and caveats of the study: One million T cells yielded diversity estimates that were considered underestimates.

CDR3 length: 16 amino acids. CDR1 and CDR2 (germline): MNHEY, SVGEGT. V lost 2 bases to trimming and J lost 5 bases, with 15 bases between them. This sample was also put to use in a study of T cells of mothers and their children. From that paper: RNA was extracted, and all of it went into cDNA synthesis at roughly 1.4 ug per 15 ul. Reads obtained per mother exceeded 9 million TCR beta CDR3 reads, with some 3 million obtained per child.

This clonotype originated in a boy aged 2-15 years in good health. The rearrangement links TRBV6-2 or TRBV6-3 to TRBJ2-2, with D unresolved. The sequencing input was blood. The CDR3 region is CASSYPNSGRTGELFF. In DNA form, the CDR3 reads TGTGCCAGCAGTTACCCTAACAGTGGAAGGACCGGGGAGCTGTTTTTT.